Listed below are T cell receptor beta chains from one sample, sequenced in a study of T-cell reconstitution after alpha-beta-depleted transplantation in children. TCRdb redid the calling of the PCR reads with MiXCR, one entry per CDR3 protein. The sample lists about 980,000 distinct CDR3 sequences; less than 30% were seen once. The material was PBMCs, mostly from graft donor cells, obtained 360 days after TCRalphabeta/CD19-depleted stem cell transplant. The source of these receptors is a boy under three years old who had a stem cell transplant for SCID, so the T cells may come from the graft donor. CDR3s include the opening cysteine and the closing phenylalanine or tryptophan. Fields, in order: J gene, D gene, V gene, CDR3 protein. A D gene is named only where the DNA matches it firmly.

>TRBJ1-2|.|TRBV6-2/TRBV6-3
CASSFWGRDGYTF
>TRBJ2-3|.|TRBV14
CASSQETGGFSTDTQYF
>TRBJ1-3|.|TRBV12-3/TRBV12-4
CASRASGWRNTIYF
>TRBJ2-7|TRBD1|TRBV5-1
CASMTGTGTYEQYF
>TRBJ1-1|TRBD1|TRBV29-1
CSVRVGGLTEAFF
>TRBJ2-2|TRBD2|TRBV4-3
CASSQRVLAGEIGELFF
>TRBJ2-7|.|TRBV4-1
CASSQDWGTQDYEQYF
>TRBJ2-3|.|TRBV20-1
CSARFRDQYTQYF
>TRBJ2-2|.|TRBV7-9
CASSLQAKGTGELFF
>TRBJ2-2|.|TRBV13
CASSLGVENTGELFF
>TRBJ2-2|.|TRBV7-2
CASSRGLNTGELFF
>TRBJ2-2|.|TRBV12-3/TRBV12-4
CASSSGGATGELFF
>TRBJ2-1|.|TRBV12-3/TRBV12-4
CASSFDFLLNNEQFF
>TRBJ2-2|.|TRBV6-1
CASSSIRGWANTGELFF
>TRBJ2-7|TRBD2|TRBV29-1
CSVERWEGSYEQYF
>TRBJ1-1|.|TRBV4-2
CASSRPGLVVTEAFF
>TRBJ2-1|.|TRBV6-1
CASIHTWDGRLGDNEQFF
>TRBJ2-7|TRBD2|TRBV4-1
CASRRLAETYEQYF
>TRBJ2-7|.|TRBV12-3/TRBV12-4
CASSLGRGWAYEQYF
>TRBJ2-7|TRBD1|TRBV18
CASSQRTGPFSYEQYF
>TRBJ2-5|.|TRBV7-9
CSAAPPKETQYF
>TRBJ2-1|.|TRBV2
CASSDQGLNEQFF